This T cell receptor beta chain emerged from a study of blood T cell repertoires in COVID-19. Looking at the study overall: In each case, the material was cDNA or gDNA derived from T cells, B-cell-depleted T cells, or PBMCs.

V was pared by 4 bases and J by 8 bases, with 10 bases of the junction left unmatched. CDR1 and CDR2 (germline): MNHEY, SVGAGI. This CDR3 is 14 amino acids long. This clone was seen only once. Source study methods: Using reference gene primer amplification, nucleated cell counts were estimated. Here immunoSEQ multiplex PCR was the method, and the copy in TCRdb shows in-frame clones only, minus some. The V and J calls and clone size were taken over from that table, and D and trimming were inferred from the DNA. The table includes about 320,000 clones, around four fifths detected once. The sequencing sample was made of peripheral blood. This TCR was sampled from a woman aged 50 to 65 with acute or convalescent COVID-19. The rearrangement joins TRBV6-5 to TRBJ1-2, with TRBD1 matching over 7 bases. Here the CDR3 DNA reads TGTGCCAGCAGTTCCTCGACAGGGATTGAGGGCTACACCTTC. It specifies CASSSSTGIEGYTF.